One TCR beta chain is described in this entry. The target antigen is unknown. This sample is drawn from a study of T cell responses to AZD1222 COVID-19 vaccine. General observations from the study: Repertoire sampling occurred only after the peak T cell response. White British donors predominated, females outnumbered males, and clonal diversity was possibly underestimated.

Clones were read by immunoSEQ multiplex PCR, and TCRdb kept only the in-frame ones, dropping some. The sample shows more than 80,000 clones, 75% to 95% of them seen only once. Germline CDR1 reads LGHNA; CDR2 reads YNFKEQ. Trimming left V 4 bases short and J 8 bases short, with 17 bases between. The CDR3 is made up of 14 amino acids. The chain carries TRBV4-2 and TRBJ1-2; TRBD1 might be the D (5 bases). The sequence derives from an adult who received the AZD1222 COVID-19 vaccine. This material consisted of peripheral blood, taken 28 days after the second AZD1222 dose. CDR3: CASSLPTAGTGYTF. The CDR3 nucleotides read TGTGCCAGCAGCCTCCCAACCGCAGGGACGGGCTACACCTTC.